These 14 T cell receptor beta chains share one sample of origin, sequenced in a study of cytomegalovirus exposure and HLA in healthy donors (dated by TCRdb to 2016 to 2017). The method was the immunoSEQ multiplex PCR assay. The table was pulled from immuneACCESS by TCRdb, which kept in-frame rearrangements only. Such tables lose some clones; where checked, under half of the loss comes from unresolved V genes, and the rest has no known cause. In this sample the table shows roughly 140,000 clones, approximately 86% of which occur a single time. The ten largest make up around 10% of the sample. Sequencing was performed on PBMCs. These receptors originate from a young man in good health and CMV-seropositive.

The chain carries TRBV6-1 and TRBJ2-7; D might be TRBD2 (5 bases). Germline lookup yields CDR1 MNHNS and CDR2 SASEGT. Deletions cut 1 base from V and 4 bases from J, with 8 bases between. This CDR3 contains 13 residues. CDR3 sequence (DNA): TGTGCCAGCAGTGAAGTAGCGACGTACGAGCAGTACTTC. As protein: CASSEVATYEQYF.

The rearrangement joins TRBV28 to TRBJ1-4; perhaps TRBD1 as D (6 bases). The CDR3 has 13 residues. The V gene lost 6 bases and the J gene lost 8 bases, with 13 bases spanning the gap. Germline CDR1 reads MDHEN; CDR2 reads SYDVKM. The CDR3 loop reads CASRQGREEKLFF. CDR3 nucleotides: TGTGCCAGCAGACAGGGACGGGAAGAAAAACTGTTTTTT.

This sequence joins TRBV5-1 and TRBJ2-3; TRBD2 aligns across 9 bases. CDR1 is SGHRS and CDR2 is YFSETQ in the germline V gene. V lost 6 bases, J lost 5 bases, and 4 bases stayed unmatched. The CDR3 covers 13 residues. For the CDR3, the DNA is TGCGCCAGCAATGCGGGAGGGATAGATACGCAGTATTTT. This codes for CASNAGGIDTQYF.

The CDR3 protein is CATSLDSPGNTGELFF. The CDR3 DNA follows: TGTGCCACCAGCCTAGATTCCCCAGGGAATACCGGGGAGCTGTTTTTT. The V call is TRBV15, the J call TRBJ2-2, with D possibly matching TRBD1 (5 bases). This CDR3 has 16 amino acids. The ends were cut back, 5 bases at V and 5 bases at J, with 18 bases in the middle. CDR1 and CDR2 from the germline V gene are LNHNV and YYDKDF (reference sequence).

The rearrangement joins TRBV7-8 to TRBJ2-7; perhaps TRBD1 as D (6 bases). In germline, CDR1 is SGHVS, CDR2 FQNEAQ. The length of the CDR3 is 16 residues. V was shortened by 5 bases and J by 5 bases, with 22 bases between the two germline ends. The CDR3 here is CASSDTYRDKAHEQYF. The DNA of the CDR3 is TGTGCCAGCAGCGATACTTACAGGGATAAGGCCCACGAGCAGTACTTC.

V gene TRBV7-6 combines with J gene TRBJ2-7; D might be TRBD2 (5 bases). V was trimmed by 1 base and J by 0 bases, leaving 16 bases between them. Germline values: CDR1 SGHVS, CDR2 FNYEAQ. This CDR3 has 17 amino acids. The CDR3 nucleotides read TGTGCCAGCAGCTTAGAAGCGGCCAGCCAGAGCTCCTACGAGCAGTACTTC. It yields the protein CASSLEAASQSSYEQYF.

This chain links TRBV7-9 with TRBJ1-1; TRBD1 aligns across 9 bases. CDR1 is SEHNR and CDR2 is FQNEAQ in the germline V gene (reference sequence). Trimming cost V 6 bases and J 11 bases; bases outside gene matches: 13. There are 14 residues in the CDR3. The DNA for the CDR3 is TGTGCCAGCAGATCTTACAGGGGGCCGGGTGAGGCTTTCTTT. Residues: CASRSYRGPGEAFF.

The table lists this clone with a few counts. The chain employs TRBV19 and TRBJ1-1; TRBD1 matches 7 bases. Per germline, CDR1 LNHDA and CDR2 SQIVND (reference sequence). V lost 4 bases, J lost 0 bases, and 5 bases stayed unmatched. The CDR3 loop spans 15 amino acids. The DNA for the CDR3 is TGTGCCAGTAGTAGAGGGACAGTCTTGAACACTGAAGCTTTCTTT. This encodes CASSRGTVLNTEAFF. The variable domain in full, with the rest retrieved from reference TRBV19 and TRBJ1-1, is DGGITQSPKYLFRKEGQNVTLSCEQNLNHDAMYWYRQDPGQGLRLIYYSQIVNDFQKGDIAEGYSVSREKKESFPLTVTSAQKNPTAFYLCASSRGTVLNTEAFFGQGTRLTVV.

The rearrangement uses TRBV7-5 and TRBJ2-7; TRBD1 was called by the table and not checked on the DNA. TRBV7-5 is a listed pseudogene. This CDR3 spans 15 amino acids. CDR3 nucleotide sequence: TGTGTCAGAAGCTCCCAAAAGAACACAGGGTGTGGGCAGTACTTC. This gives the protein CVRSSQKNTGCGQYF.

CDR3 nucleotides: TGTGCCAGCAGTGAAAGGGAGGGACAGGGGATTTTTGGCTACACCTTC. Its translation is CASSEREGQGIFGYTF. The chain carries TRBV2 and TRBJ1-2, with 10 bases fitting TRBD1. The CDR3 has 16 residues. V lost 2 bases and J lost 7; bases outside the gene matches: 10. Looked up from germline, CDR1 is SNHLY and CDR2 is FYNNEI.

The V and J genes are TRBV11-2 and TRBJ2-1; 13 nucleotides match TRBD2. V lost 4 bases and J lost 8; bases outside the gene matches: 8. Germline V lookup: CDR1 SGHAT, CDR2 FQNNGV. CDR3 size: 16 residues. CDR3 coding DNA: TGTGCCAGCAGCTCGTCGTCACTAGCGGGGGGGTATGAGCAGTTCTTC. Translating it yields CASSSSSLAGGYEQFF.

The genes are TRBV2 and TRBJ1-5; D might be TRBD1 (5 bases). CDR1 is SNHLY, CDR2 FYNNEI, per germline. The CDR3 has 14 amino acids. Trimming took off 2 bases at V and 7 bases at J, with 12 bases between the two ends. DNA of the CDR3: TGTGCCAGCAGTGAATCGGGTGGGGGGCAGCCCCAGCATTTT. This gives the protein CASSESGGGQPQHF.

The chain links TRBV7-9 to TRBJ2-3; tentative D call: TRBD1 (6 bases). Trimming stripped 2 bases from V and 2 bases from J, with 11 bases between. The germline gives CDR1 SEHNR, CDR2 FQNEAQ (reference sequence). This CDR3 is built from 15 residues. The chain's CDR3 is CASSLSGELTDTQYF. The CDR3 coding sequence is TGTGCCAGCAGCTTATCAGGGGAGCTCACAGATACGCAGTATTTT.

This rearrangement joins TRBV7-6 to TRBJ2-7, with TRBD2 matching over 7 bases. This CDR3 has 15 amino acids. Germline values: CDR1 SGHVS, CDR2 FNYEAQ. V shed 6 bases, J shed 5 bases, and the junction held 13 bases outside the gene matches. DNA of the CDR3: TGTGCCAGCAGTGCCGGTGGGGGAGGGCTGAACGAGCAGTACTTC. Protein sequence: CASSAGGGGLNEQYF.